One sample yielded the 9 T cell receptor beta chains listed below, sequenced in a study of blood T cell repertoires in COVID-19. TCRdb keeps only in-frame clones here, not all; method: immunoSEQ multiplex PCR. The repertoire includes about 18,000 clones, roughly 90% of them detected once, and 9.5% to 10% sits in the top ten. Sequencing used peripheral blood. These receptors all come from a man aged 35 to 55 with active COVID-19.

In its sample, this clone was seen a few times. Other DNA sequences from this sample encode an identical CDR3 as well. V gene TRBV7-3 combines with J gene TRBJ2-5; D is possibly TRBD2 (6 bases). Trimming left V 5 bases short and J 1 base short, with 11 bases between. Germline CDR1 and CDR2: SGHTA and FQGTGA. The CDR3 is made up of 14 amino acids. CDR3 DNA: TGTGCCAGCAGCCCCACGGGACTCCAAGAGACCCAGTACTTC. Translation gives CASSPTGLQETQYF.

The V call is TRBV12-3 or TRBV12-4, the J call TRBJ1-2, with D perhaps matching TRBD1 (5 bases). V lost 3 bases, J lost 6 bases, and 8 bases lay in between. The CDR3 runs 12 residues. The CDR3 here is CASSFPGNGYTF. DNA for the CDR3: TGTGCCAGCAGTTTTCCAGGGAATGGCTACACCTTC.

The chain couples TRBV28 to TRBJ2-4; no firm D call. CDR1 and CDR2 from the germline V gene are MDHEN and SYDVKM. CDR3 size: 13 residues. Trimming took off 6 bases at V and 0 bases at J, with 6 bases between the two ends. CDR3 bases: TGTGCCAGCAGACAACCAGCCAAAAACATTCAGTACTTC. Protein: CASRQPAKNIQYF.

The rearrangement uses TRBV4-3 and TRBJ2-7, with 13 positions matching TRBD2. The trim removed 1 base at V and 2 bases at J, leaving 11 bases unmatched. The CDR3 loop spans 19 amino acids. The germline gives CDR1 LGHNA, CDR2 YSLEER. CDR3 sequence: CASSQVLRLAGGATYEQYF. The CDR3, as DNA: TGCGCCAGCAGCCAAGTTTTAAGACTAGCGGGAGGCGCGACCTACGAGCAGTACTTC.

The rearrangement joins TRBV10-1 to TRBJ2-3; maybe TRBD1 (6 bases). The CDR3 spans 16 residues. Deletions cut 4 bases from V and 1 base from J, with 15 bases between. Germline lookup yields CDR1 WNHNN and CDR2 SYGVQD (reference sequence). The CDR3 reads CASSAAGSGGTDTQYF. CDR3 bases: TGCGCCAGCAGTGCCGCAGGGTCAGGGGGCACAGATACGCAGTATTTT.

The chain links TRBV6-5 to TRBJ2-1; unclear D gene. The CDR3 is made up of 11 amino acids. Per the germline V gene, CDR1 is MNHEY and CDR2 is SVGAGI. V was cut by 5 bases and J by 10 bases, with 9 bases left in between. This chain's CDR3 is CASSTRSEQFF. The CDR3 DNA follows: TGTGCCAGCAGTACAAGATCGGAGCAGTTCTTC.

This clone is a singleton in its sample. This chain joins TRBV3-1 (or the pseudogene TRBV3-2) and TRBJ2-3; D is unresolved. The V end lost 1 base, the J end lost 6 bases, and 5 bases lay between the germline ends. The CDR3 extends over 12 amino acids. In germline, CDR1 is LGHDT, CDR2 YNNKEL (reference sequence). Here the CDR3 DNA reads TGTGCCAGCAGCCAAGTTATCGATACGCAGTATTTT. It encodes CASSQVIDTQYF.

This clone was found once. The chain uses TRBV27 and TRBJ1-4; weak D call: TRBD1 (5 bases). The CDR3 length is 15 residues. V dropped 2 bases and J dropped 4 bases, with 11 bases sitting between them. Germline CDR1 MNHEY, CDR2 SMNVEV (reference sequence). CDR3 DNA: TGTGCCAGCAGTTTACAGGGCAGCTTTAATGAAAAACTGTTTTTT. Encoded protein: CASSLQGSFNEKLFF.

The chain joins TRBV19 to TRBJ2-7, with 9 positions matching TRBD1. The CDR3 has 14 amino acids. Germline lookup yields CDR1 LNHDA and CDR2 SQIVND (reference sequence). The trim removed 4 bases at V and 4 bases at J, leaving 5 bases unmatched. The CDR3 DNA sequence: TGTGCCAGTAGTAGGGGGACAGGGCTTTACGAGCAGTACTTC. It codes for CASSRGTGLYEQYF.